The 28 T cell receptor beta chains in this list originate from one sample, sequenced in a study of vaccination and CD4 T cells after COVID-19. For these TCRs, the target antigens are not known. Cultured CD4+ T-cell DNA underwent Oncomine TCR Beta short-read sequencing. MiXCR, run by TCRdb on the PCR reads, gives a single entry per CDR3 protein. The sample carries about 17,000 distinct CDR3 sequences, under 60% recorded once. The time point is: late sampling 161 to 241 days after vaccination in a few convalescent patients. The treatment: roughly ten-day PBMC culture with coronavirus spike peptide pools or control peptides (ViraFEST assay). This specimen consisted of CD4+ T cells from blood, cultured in vitro, obtained about 7 months after SARS-CoV-2 vaccination. The receptors originated from a human donor who had recovered from COVID-19.

The chain uses TRBV7-6 and TRBJ2-2; D could derive from TRBD1 or TRBD2 (6 bases each). This CDR3 is built from 15 residues. Germline CDR1 SGHVS, CDR2 FNYEAQ. Trimming took off 5 bases at V and 6 bases at J, with 16 bases between the two ends. Written as DNA, the CDR3 is TGTGCCAGCAGCCCAAATCGAGGGGGGCCCGGGGAGCTGTTTTTT. This sequence encodes CASSPNRGGPGELFF.

This chain connects TRBV5-1 to TRBJ1-5; possible D gene TRBD1, 6 bases. The CDR3 totals 15 residues. CDR1 is SGHRS and CDR2 is YFSETQ in the germline V gene. Trimming removed 1 base at V and 1 base at J, with 9 bases between. The DNA for the CDR3 is TGCGCCAGCAGCTTGACAGGGTTGAGCAATCAGCCCCAGCATTTT. As protein: CASSLTGLSNQPQHF.

This clonotype was recorded a few times. The V gene is TRBV7-6, the J gene TRBJ2-1; TRBD1 matches 7 bases. CDR1 SGHVS and CDR2 FNYEAQ come from the germline V gene. V was pared by 1 base and J by 3 bases, with 6 bases of the junction left unmatched. The CDR3 covers 16 residues. The CDR3 sequence is CASSLGAGTVYNEQFF. In nucleotides, the CDR3 is TGTGCCAGCAGCTTAGGGGCCGGGACAGTCTACAATGAGCAGTTCTTC. Filled out from reference TRBV7-6 and TRBJ2-1, the complete variable domain reads GAGVSQSPRYKVTKRGQDVALRCDPISGHVSLYWYRQALGQGPEFLTYFNYEAQQDKSGLPNDRFSAERPEGSISTLTIQRTEQRDSAMYRCASSLGAGTVYNEQFFGPGTRLTVL.

This clonotype was detected once. The V gene is TRBV6-1, the J gene TRBJ1-5; no reliable D call. Germline V gives CDR1 MNHNS, CDR2 SASEGT. The germline V and J ends were trimmed by 4 bases and 0 bases, with 19 bases remaining between them. The CDR3 covers 18 residues. CDR3 DNA: TGTGCCAGCAGTGGGTTCAGGACGGCATCGTATAGCAATCAGCCCCAGCATTTT. Residues: CASSGFRTASYSNQPQHF.

This chain uses TRBV5-1 with TRBJ2-5, with D tentatively TRBD2 (5 bases). The CDR3 covers 13 residues. Germline CDR1 and CDR2: SGHRS and YFSETQ. Trimming pared 4 bases from V and 5 bases from J, leaving 12 bases between. The CDR3 coding sequence is TGCGCCAGCAGCCTCCCGGGCGGGGAGACCCAGTACTTC. It translates to CASSLPGGETQYF.

The CDR3 is CSAASYNEQFF. The CDR3 nucleotides read TGCAGTGCCGCCTCCTACAATGAGCAGTTCTTC. The rearrangement uses TRBV20-1 and TRBJ2-1; the D is unclear. This CDR3 is built from 11 residues. V was cut by 6 bases and J by 0 bases, with 3 bases left in between. Germline lookup yields CDR1 DFQATT and CDR2 SNEGSKA (reference sequence).

This clonotype was recorded a few times. The CDR3 spells CSASKRVYGYTF. In DNA form, the CDR3 reads TGCAGTGCTAGTAAAAGGGTCTATGGCTACACCTTC. The V gene is TRBV20-1, the J gene TRBJ1-2; D is unclear. The CDR3 sequence is 12 residues long. Deletions cut 3 bases from V and 4 bases from J, with 9 bases between. Germline values: CDR1 DFQATT, CDR2 SNEGSKA (reference sequence).

The V gene is TRBV27, the J gene TRBJ2-1; D could derive from TRBD1 or TRBD2 (5 bases each). The germline CDR1 and CDR2 sequences are MNHEY and SMNVEV (reference sequence). Trimming took off 7 bases at V and 4 bases at J, with 11 bases between the two ends. The CDR3 extends over 13 amino acids. CDR3 amino acids: CASKRGSYNEQFF. CDR3 DNA sequence: TGTGCCAGCAAACGGGGCTCGTACAATGAGCAGTTCTTC.

This clonotype was found a few times. The rearrangement links TRBV20-1 to TRBJ1-5, with 9 positions matching TRBD1. The CDR3 consists of 17 residues. Per germline, CDR1 DFQATT and CDR2 SNEGSKA (reference sequence). Germline trimming cut 4 bases from V and 0 bases from J; bases unmatched to any gene: 10. CDR3 protein: CSAKKDRGTYSNQPQHF. The CDR3 DNA follows: TGCAGTGCTAAAAAGGACAGGGGAACTTATAGCAATCAGCCCCAGCATTTT.

This chain uses TRBV2 with TRBJ2-1, with D hard to call. Per the germline V gene, CDR1 is SNHLY and CDR2 is FYNNEI. CDR3 length: 13 residues. V was trimmed by 3 bases and J by 9 bases, leaving 12 bases between them. The CDR3 nucleotides are TGTGCCAGCAGTGATGACGCAATCCCTGAGCAGTTCTTC. Its translation is CASSDDAIPEQFF.

This clonotype has just a few counts. This sequence joins TRBV7-3 and TRBJ2-1, with D perhaps matching TRBD1 or TRBD2 (6 bases each). Between the trimmed V and J ends, which lost 2 bases and 9 bases, there was a span of 17 bases. CDR3 size: 15 residues. Germline V lookup: CDR1 SGHTA, CDR2 FQGTGA. CDR3: CASSLGGREVGEQFF. In nucleotides, the CDR3 is TGTGCCAGCAGCTTAGGGGGGCGGGAAGTAGGTGAGCAGTTCTTC.

This chain connects TRBV20-1 to TRBJ1-1; D is undetermined. The CDR3 consists of 17 residues. The ends were cut back, 0 bases at V and 1 base at J, with 18 bases in the middle. The germline V gene encodes CDR1 DFQATT and CDR2 SNEGSKA (reference sequence). CDR3 nucleotides: TGCAGTGCTAGAGATTTCACCGGGCCCGCTAGGAACACTGAAGCTTTCTTT. Protein sequence: CSARDFTGPARNTEAFF.

The V call is TRBV2, the J call TRBJ2-7, with D possibly TRBD2 on 6 matching bases. From germline, CDR1 is SNHLY and CDR2 FYNNEI. Trimming took 9 bases from V and 5 from J, leaving 20 bases between them. The CDR3 runs to 14 residues. Here the CDR3 reads CASNGGAGTHEQYF. DNA of the CDR3: TGTGCCAGTAATGGAGGGGCAGGGACCCACGAGCAGTACTTC.

This clonotype was seen a few times. The V gene is TRBV7-2, the J gene TRBJ2-7; 9 bases align to TRBD2. Germline V lookup: CDR1 SGHTA, CDR2 FQGNSA. The CDR3 runs 16 residues. The trim removed 1 base at V and 2 bases at J, leaving 6 bases unmatched. The CDR3 DNA reads as TGTGCCAGCAGCTTAGTCGGCGCGGGAGGGGCCTACGAGCAGTACTTC. This sequence encodes CASSLVGAGGAYEQYF.

The chain uses TRBV20-1 and TRBJ1-1; D gene uncertain. CDR3 length: 12 residues. V lost 2 bases and J 1 base, leaving 5 bases between the germline ends. The germline CDR1 and CDR2 sequences are DFQATT and SNEGSKA (reference sequence). The CDR3 here is CSARPWNTEAFF. CDR3 nucleotide sequence: TGCAGTGCTAGACCCTGGAACACTGAAGCTTTCTTT.

J is TRBJ1-1 and V is TRBV7-2; D gene ambiguous. Germline V gene data show CDR1 as SGHTA and CDR2 as FQGNSA. This CDR3 spans 12 amino acids. V was cut by 4 bases and J by 4 bases, with 7 bases left in between. The CDR3 DNA follows: TGTGCCAGCAGCTCCTCAGTCACTGAAGCTTTCTTT. Its translation: CASSSSVTEAFF.

CDR3 residues: CASSDWGRGGTDTQYF. The CDR3 region has the DNA TGTGCCAGCAGTGACTGGGGCAGGGGAGGCACAGATACGCAGTATTTT. J is TRBJ2-3 and V is TRBV6-2 or TRBV6-3; weak D call: TRBD1 (6 bases). Germline V CDR1 and CDR2: MNHEY, SVGEGT. This CDR3 is built from 16 residues. V was pared by 5 bases and J by 1 base, with 16 bases between.

This clonotype was picked up a small number of times. V is TRBV7-2 and J is TRBJ2-5; 15 bases fit TRBD2. J was trimmed by 5 bases and V by 4 bases; bases with no gene match: 14. Looked up from germline, CDR1 is SGHTA and CDR2 is FQGNSA. The CDR3 totals 19 residues. The CDR3 region is CASSSRPWTSGGVGETQYF. The CDR3 nucleotides are TGTGCCAGCAGCTCTCGCCCGTGGACTAGCGGGGGGGTCGGTGAGACCCAGTACTTC.

The rearrangement joins TRBV9 to TRBJ1-2; tentative D call: TRBD1 (5 bases). The germline V gene has CDR1 SGDLS and CDR2 YYNGEE. The CDR3 sequence is 13 residues long. Trimming took off 4 bases at V and 3 bases at J, with 10 bases between the two ends. The CDR3 DNA reads as TGTGCCAGCAGCCCCCAGGGCGACTATGGCTACACCTTC. Encoded protein: CASSPQGDYGYTF.

The chain recombines TRBV10-3 with TRBJ1-5; maybe TRBD1 (5 bases). The V gene's germline CDR1 is ENHRY and CDR2 SYGVKD. The V and J ends lost 9 bases and 4 bases respectively, with 16 bases between them. The CDR3 is made up of 14 amino acids. CDR3 sequence reads: CAMSRDGLNQPQHF. CDR3 DNA: TGTGCCATGTCCCGGGACGGACTAAATCAGCCCCAGCATTTT.

This clonotype was counted a few times. The chain recombines TRBV12-3 or TRBV12-4 with TRBJ1-1; 7 bases agree with TRBD1. Germline trimming cut 5 bases from V and 11 bases from J; bases unmatched to any gene: 5. This CDR3 contains 11 residues. The CDR3 loop is CASSRGHRAFF. The CDR3 DNA reads as TGTGCCAGCAGTAGGGGGCATCGTGCTTTCTTT.

As to this clonotype: At one of its ends the junction is not consistent with the germline gene, which may arise from a read error. The chain has TRBV20-1 and TRBJ1-5, with 7 bases that match TRBD1. CDR3 length: 15 residues. Germline V gene lookup returns CDR1 DFQATT and CDR2 SNEGSKA (reference sequence). The CDR3 loop reads CSARDSGTDNRPQHF. CDR3 in DNA: TGCAGTGCTAGAGATAGTGGGACAGATAATCGGCCCCAGCATTTT.

This clonotype came up a few times. The chain recombines TRBV18 with TRBJ2-5, with TRBD1 matching 8 bases. This CDR3 contains 15 residues. The V segment lost 3 bases and the J segment 4 bases; nucleotides outside the gene matches: 7. Germline V gene data show CDR1 as KGHSH and CDR2 as LQKENI. CDR3 loop: CASSPLTGGRETQYF. The DNA for the CDR3 is TGTGCCAGCTCACCCCTTACAGGGGGACGAGAGACCCAGTACTTC.

This chain connects TRBV6-1 to TRBJ2-7, with no clear D. CDR3 length: 16 amino acids. Germline assignment: CDR1 MNHNS and CDR2 SASEGT. V lost 6 bases, J lost 2 bases, and 20 bases lay in between. CDR3 amino acids: CASRRRPGQGPYEQYF. Written as DNA, the CDR3 is TGTGCCAGCAGACGACGTCCGGGCCAAGGACCCTACGAGCAGTACTTC.

This clonotype appeared a few times. The genes are TRBV7-6 and TRBJ1-2; D gene uncertain. The germline V gene encodes CDR1 SGHVS and CDR2 FNYEAQ. This CDR3 is 13 amino acids long. Trimming removed 3 bases from V and 7 bases from J, with 12 bases in between. This CDR3 is CASSFAEGGGYTF. The CDR3, as DNA: TGTGCCAGCAGCTTTGCCGAGGGCGGTGGCTACACCTTC.

The V and J genes are TRBV4-1 and TRBJ1-2; 7 bases fit TRBD1. Losses at the gene ends were 3 bases for V and 2 bases for J; bases not matched to a gene: 3. This CDR3 has 14 amino acids. CDR1 is MGHRA and CDR2 is YSYEKL in the germline V gene. CDR3 coding DNA: TGCGCCAGCAGCCACTTGACAGGGAACTATGGCTACACCTTC. As protein: CASSHLTGNYGYTF.

A few counts support this clonotype. CDR3 amino acids: CASGGQGLVSPLHF. CDR3 bases: TGTGCCAGTGGGGGACAGGGATTGGTTTCACCCCTCCACTTT. The chain links TRBV27 to TRBJ1-6; 9 bases match TRBD1. The CDR3 spans 14 residues. Trimming at V came to 9 bases and at J to 9 bases, leaving 9 bases not matched to a gene. Per the germline V gene, CDR1 is MNHEY and CDR2 is SMNVEV (reference sequence).

The chain links TRBV15 to TRBJ2-1, with D perhaps matching TRBD2 (7 bases). CDR1 is LNHNV and CDR2 is YYDKDF in the germline V gene (reference sequence). This CDR3 comprises 16 residues. V lost 2 bases and J 9 bases, leaving 20 bases between the germline ends. CDR3 nucleotides: TGTGCCACCAGCAGACAAGGGGGGGCGGAGGCGGGTGAGCAGTTCTTC. The encoded protein is CATSRQGGAEAGEQFF.